This T cell receptor beta chain was sequenced during a study of OX40 agonist ivuxolimab in advanced cancers. For the study at large: Ivuxolimab was delivered to patients intravenously every 2 weeks at doses spanning 0.01 to 10 mg/kg. Age averaged around 60 years (range roughly 20 to 90), and more than 80% were male.

Enrollment shut out patients with autoimmune disease history or systemic immunosuppression. The germline V gene encodes CDR1 MGHRA and CDR2 YSYEKL. The CDR3 contains 13 residues. The V end lost 6 bases, the J end lost 4 bases, and 13 bases lay between the germline ends. The assay was immunoSEQ multiplex PCR, and TCRdb's table has in-frame clones only and misses some. The sample comprises tens of thousands of clones, around two thirds of which are singletons, and 15% to 20% rests with the top ten. The gene calls are TRBV4-1 and TRBJ2-7; perhaps TRBD1 as D (5 bases). The sample here was CD4+ or CD8+ T cells sorted from blood, taken in a trial of the OX40 agonist ivuxolimab. This clonotype originated in an adult with an advanced solid tumor such as melanoma, head and neck, liver or kidney cancer. CDR3: CASSPVQGYEQYF. The CDR3 coding sequence is TGCGCCAGCAGTCCTGTTCAGGGATACGAGCAGTACTTC.